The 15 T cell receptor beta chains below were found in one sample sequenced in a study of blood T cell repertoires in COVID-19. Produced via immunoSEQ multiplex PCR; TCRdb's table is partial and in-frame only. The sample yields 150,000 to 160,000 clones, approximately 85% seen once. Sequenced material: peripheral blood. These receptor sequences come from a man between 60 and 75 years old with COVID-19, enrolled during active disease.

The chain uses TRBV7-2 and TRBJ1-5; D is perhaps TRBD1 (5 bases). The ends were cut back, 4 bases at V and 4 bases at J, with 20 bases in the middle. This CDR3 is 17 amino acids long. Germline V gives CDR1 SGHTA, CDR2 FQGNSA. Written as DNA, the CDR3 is TGTGCCAGCAGCTCCGCGACGAACGACAGCCTTAATCAGCCCCAGCATTTT. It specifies CASSSATNDSLNQPQHF.

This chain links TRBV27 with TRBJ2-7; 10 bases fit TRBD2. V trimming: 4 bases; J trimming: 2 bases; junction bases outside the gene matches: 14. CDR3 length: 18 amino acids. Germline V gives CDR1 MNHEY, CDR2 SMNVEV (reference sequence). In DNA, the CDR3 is TGTGCCAGCAGTTCCAGGGGAGGTAGCGGGGGGCGACCCTACGAGCAGTACTTC. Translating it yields CASSSRGGSGGRPYEQYF.

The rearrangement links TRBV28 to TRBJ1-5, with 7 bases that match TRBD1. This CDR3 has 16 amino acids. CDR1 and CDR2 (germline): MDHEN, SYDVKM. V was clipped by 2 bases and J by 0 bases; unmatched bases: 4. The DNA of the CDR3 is TGTGCCAGCAGTTTAAAACACAGGGGTAGCAATCAGCCCCAGCATTTT. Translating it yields CASSLKHRGSNQPQHF. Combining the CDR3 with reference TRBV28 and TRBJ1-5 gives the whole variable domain DVKVTQSSRYLVKRTGEKVFLECVQDMDHENMFWYRQDPGLGLRLIYFSYDVKMKEKGDIPEGYSVSREKKERFSLILESASTNQTSMYLCASSLKHRGSNQPQHFGDGTRLSIL.

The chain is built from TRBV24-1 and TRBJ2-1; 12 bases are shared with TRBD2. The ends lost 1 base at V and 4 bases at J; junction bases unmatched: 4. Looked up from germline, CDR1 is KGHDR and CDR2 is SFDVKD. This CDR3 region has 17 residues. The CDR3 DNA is TGTGCCACCAGTGATTTCCCTAGCGGGAGGGCGTACAATGAGCAGTTCTTC. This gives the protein CATSDFPSGRAYNEQFF.

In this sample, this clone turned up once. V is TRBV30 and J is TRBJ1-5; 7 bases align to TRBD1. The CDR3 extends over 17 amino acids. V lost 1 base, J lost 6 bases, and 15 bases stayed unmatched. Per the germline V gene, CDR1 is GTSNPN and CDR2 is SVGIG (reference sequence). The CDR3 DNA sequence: TGTGCCTGGAGTGCCCTCGACAGGGTGGTTATTGGTCAGCCCCAGCATTTT. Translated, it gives CAWSALDRVVIGQPQHF.

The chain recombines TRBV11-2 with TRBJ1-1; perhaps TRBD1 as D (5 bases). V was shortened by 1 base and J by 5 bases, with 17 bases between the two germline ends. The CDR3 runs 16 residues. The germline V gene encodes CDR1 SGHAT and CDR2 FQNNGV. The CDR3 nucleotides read TGTGCCAGCAGCTTAGCACCAACCAGGGTAAGAACTGAAGCTTTCTTT. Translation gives CASSLAPTRVRTEAFF.

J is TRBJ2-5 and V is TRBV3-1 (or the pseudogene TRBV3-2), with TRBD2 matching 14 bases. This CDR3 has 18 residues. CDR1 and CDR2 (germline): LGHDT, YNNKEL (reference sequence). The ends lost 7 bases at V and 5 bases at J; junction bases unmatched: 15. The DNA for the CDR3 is TGTGCCAGCAACTCCCGGGAGACTAGCGGGAGGGGACAGGAGACCCAGTACTTC. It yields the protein CASNSRETSGRGQETQYF.

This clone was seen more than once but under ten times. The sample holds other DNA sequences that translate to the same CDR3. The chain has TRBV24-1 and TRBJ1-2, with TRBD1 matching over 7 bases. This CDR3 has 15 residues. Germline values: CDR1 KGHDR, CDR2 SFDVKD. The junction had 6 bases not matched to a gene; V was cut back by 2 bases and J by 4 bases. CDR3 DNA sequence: TGTGCCACCAGTGATTCCCCCACAGGGGTCTATGGCTACACCTTC. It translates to CATSDSPTGVYGYTF.

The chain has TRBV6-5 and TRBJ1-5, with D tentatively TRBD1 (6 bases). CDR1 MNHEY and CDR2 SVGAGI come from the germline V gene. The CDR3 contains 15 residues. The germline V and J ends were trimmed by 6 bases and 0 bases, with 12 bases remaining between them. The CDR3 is CASRGTGFSNQPQHF. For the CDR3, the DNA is TGTGCCAGCAGAGGAACAGGGTTTAGCAATCAGCCCCAGCATTTT.

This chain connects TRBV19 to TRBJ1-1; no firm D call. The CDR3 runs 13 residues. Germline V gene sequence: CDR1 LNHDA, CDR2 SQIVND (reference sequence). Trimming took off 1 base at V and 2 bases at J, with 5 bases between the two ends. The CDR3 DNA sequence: TGTGCCAGTAGTATAGGACAAAACACTGAAGCTTTCTTT. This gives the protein CASSIGQNTEAFF.

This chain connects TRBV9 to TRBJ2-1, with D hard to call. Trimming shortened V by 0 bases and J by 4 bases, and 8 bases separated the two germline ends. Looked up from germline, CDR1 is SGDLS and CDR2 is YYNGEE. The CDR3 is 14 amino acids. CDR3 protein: CASSVGGAYNEQFF. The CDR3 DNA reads TGTGCCAGCAGCGTAGGCGGAGCTTACAATGAGCAGTTCTTC.

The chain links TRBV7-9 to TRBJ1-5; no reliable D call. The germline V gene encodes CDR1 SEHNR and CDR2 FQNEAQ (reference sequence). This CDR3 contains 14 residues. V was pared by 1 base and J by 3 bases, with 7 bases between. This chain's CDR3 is CASSLGPSNQPQHF. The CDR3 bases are TGTGCCAGCAGCTTAGGGCCTTCCAATCAGCCCCAGCATTTT.

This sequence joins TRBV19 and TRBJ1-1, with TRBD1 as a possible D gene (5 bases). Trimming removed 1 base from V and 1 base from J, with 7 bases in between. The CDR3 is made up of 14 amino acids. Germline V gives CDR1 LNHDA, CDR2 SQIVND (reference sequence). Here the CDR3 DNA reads TGTGCCAGTAGTATAGGCAGGGAGAACACTGAAGCTTTCTTT. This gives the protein CASSIGRENTEAFF.

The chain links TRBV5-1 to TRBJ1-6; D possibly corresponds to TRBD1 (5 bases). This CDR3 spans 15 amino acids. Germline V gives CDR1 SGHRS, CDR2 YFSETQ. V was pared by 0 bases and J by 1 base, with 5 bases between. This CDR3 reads CASSLAGSYNSPLHF. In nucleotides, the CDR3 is TGCGCCAGCAGCTTGGCAGGGTCCTATAATTCACCCCTCCACTTT.

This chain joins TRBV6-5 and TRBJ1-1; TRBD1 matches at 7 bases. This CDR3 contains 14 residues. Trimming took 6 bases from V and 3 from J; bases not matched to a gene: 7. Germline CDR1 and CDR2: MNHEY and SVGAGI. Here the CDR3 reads CASRRQGLDTEAFF. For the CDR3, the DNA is TGTGCCAGCAGGAGACAGGGTCTAGACACTGAAGCTTTCTTT.